The entry below describes one T cell receptor beta chain. Time point given: baseline pretreatment blood. Treatment specified: 15 Gy SBRT to primary tumor, nephrectomy 4 weeks later. Sequencing was performed with immunoSEQ multiplex PCR; in TCRdb, only in-frame clones are kept and a portion is missing. The table lists around 140,000 clones, around 78% of them singletons. The data derive from a study of radiation and T cells in renal cell carcinoma. The overall study: Nephrectomy followed 15 Gy stereotactic body radiation by 4 weeks.

This CDR3 spans 14 amino acids. Germline V gene sequence: CDR1 ENHRY, CDR2 SYGVKD. Trimming removed 10 bases at V and 2 bases at J, with 12 bases between. The chain joins TRBV10-3 to TRBJ2-6; maybe TRBD1 (6 bases). The sequences come from blood, collected from a patient whose treatment included radiotherapy and nephrectomy. The sequence was obtained from a woman in her forties or fifties with renal cell carcinoma. This CDR3 reads CATQQGTGANVLTF. The CDR3 DNA is TGTGCCACCCAACAGGGAACTGGGGCCAACGTCCTGACTTTC.